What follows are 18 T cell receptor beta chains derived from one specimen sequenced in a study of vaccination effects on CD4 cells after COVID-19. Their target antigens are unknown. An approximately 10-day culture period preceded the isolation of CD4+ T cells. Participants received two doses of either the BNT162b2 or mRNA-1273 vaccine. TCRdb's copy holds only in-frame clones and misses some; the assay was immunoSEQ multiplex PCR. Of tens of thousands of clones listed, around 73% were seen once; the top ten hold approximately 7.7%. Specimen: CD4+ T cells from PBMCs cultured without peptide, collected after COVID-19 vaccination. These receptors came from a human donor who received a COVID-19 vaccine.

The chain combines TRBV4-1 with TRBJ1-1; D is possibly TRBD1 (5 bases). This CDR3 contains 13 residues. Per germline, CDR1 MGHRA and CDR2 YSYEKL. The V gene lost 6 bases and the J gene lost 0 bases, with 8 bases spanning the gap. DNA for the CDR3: TGCGCCAGCAGGTCGACAGTGAACACTGAAGCTTTCTTT. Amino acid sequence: CASRSTVNTEAFF.

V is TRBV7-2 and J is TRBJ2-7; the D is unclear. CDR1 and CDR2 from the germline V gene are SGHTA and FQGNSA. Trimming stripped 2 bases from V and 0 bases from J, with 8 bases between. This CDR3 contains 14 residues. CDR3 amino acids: CASSLTMSSYEQYF. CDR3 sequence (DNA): TGTGCCAGCAGCTTAACCATGAGCTCCTACGAGCAGTACTTC.

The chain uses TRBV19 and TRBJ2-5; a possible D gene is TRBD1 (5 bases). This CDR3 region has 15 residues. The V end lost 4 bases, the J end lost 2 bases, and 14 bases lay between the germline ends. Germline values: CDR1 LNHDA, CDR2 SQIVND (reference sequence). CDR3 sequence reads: CASSTLDTSQETQYF. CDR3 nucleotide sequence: TGTGCCAGTAGTACTTTGGACACCTCTCAAGAGACCCAGTACTTC.

The CDR3 DNA sequence: TGTGCCAGCAGGCAGACTTACGGGGGGGCAGAGACCCAGTACTTC. This gives the protein CASRQTYGGAETQYF. V usage is TRBV6-5 and J usage is TRBJ2-5; 8 bases are a match to TRBD2. The CDR3 is 15 amino acids. Per the germline V gene, CDR1 is MNHEY and CDR2 is SVGAGI. V lost 6 bases and J lost 4; bases outside the gene matches: 10.

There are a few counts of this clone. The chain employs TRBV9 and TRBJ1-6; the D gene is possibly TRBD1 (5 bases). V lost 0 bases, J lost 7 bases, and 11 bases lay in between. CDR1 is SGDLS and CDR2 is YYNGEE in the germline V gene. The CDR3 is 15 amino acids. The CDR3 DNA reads TGTGCCAGCAGCGTAGCCGGGACGCAGAATTCACCCCTCCACTTT. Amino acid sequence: CASSVAGTQNSPLHF.

CDR3 in DNA: TGTGCCAGCTCAGTAGGACATATAGGAAAAAAAAATTCACCCCTCCACTTT. This encodes CASSVGHIGKKNSPLHF. This chain uses TRBV18 with TRBJ1-6, with D perhaps TRBD1 (5 bases). Germline-derived CDR1 and CDR2 are KGHSH and LQKENI. Trimming removed 5 bases at V and 7 bases at J, with 21 bases between. This CDR3 is 17 amino acids long. Full variable domain (rest looked up from reference TRBV18 and TRBJ1-6): NAGVMQNPRHLVRRRGQEARLRCSPMKGHSHVYWYRQLPEEGLKFMVYLQKENIIDESGMPKERFSAEFPKEGPSILRIQQVVRGDSAAYFCASSVGHIGKKNSPLHFGNGTRLTVT.

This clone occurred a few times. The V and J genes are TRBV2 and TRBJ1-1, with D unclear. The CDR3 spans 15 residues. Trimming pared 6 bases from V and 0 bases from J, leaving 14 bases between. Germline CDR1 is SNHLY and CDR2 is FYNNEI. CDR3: CASRPYLMLNTEAFF. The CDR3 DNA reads TGTGCCAGCAGGCCTTACCTCATGTTGAACACTGAAGCTTTCTTT.

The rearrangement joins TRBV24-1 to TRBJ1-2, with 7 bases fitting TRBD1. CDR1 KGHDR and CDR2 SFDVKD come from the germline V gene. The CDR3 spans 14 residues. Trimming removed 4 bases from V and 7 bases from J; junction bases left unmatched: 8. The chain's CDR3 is CATSDPRGSAGYTF. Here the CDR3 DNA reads TGTGCCACCAGTGACCCCAGGGGGTCGGCTGGCTACACCTTC.

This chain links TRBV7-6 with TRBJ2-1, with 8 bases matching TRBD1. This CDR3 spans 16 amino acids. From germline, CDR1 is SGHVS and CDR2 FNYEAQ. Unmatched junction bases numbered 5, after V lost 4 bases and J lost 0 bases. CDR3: CASSWGTGVSYNEQFF. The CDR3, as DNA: TGTGCCAGCAGCTGGGGGACAGGAGTCTCCTACAATGAGCAGTTCTTC.

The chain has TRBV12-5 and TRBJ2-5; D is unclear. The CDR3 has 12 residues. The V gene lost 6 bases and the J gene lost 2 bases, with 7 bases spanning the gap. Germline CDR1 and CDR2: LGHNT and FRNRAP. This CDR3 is CASGQQQETQYF. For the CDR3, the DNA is TGTGCTAGTGGCCAGCAACAAGAGACCCAGTACTTC.

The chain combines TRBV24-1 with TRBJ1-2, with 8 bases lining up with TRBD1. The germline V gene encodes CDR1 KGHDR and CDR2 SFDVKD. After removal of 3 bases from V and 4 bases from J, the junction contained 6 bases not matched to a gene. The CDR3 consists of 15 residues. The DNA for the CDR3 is TGTGCCACCAGTGATACCAAACAGGGGGGCTATGGCTACACCTTC. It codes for CATSDTKQGGYGYTF.

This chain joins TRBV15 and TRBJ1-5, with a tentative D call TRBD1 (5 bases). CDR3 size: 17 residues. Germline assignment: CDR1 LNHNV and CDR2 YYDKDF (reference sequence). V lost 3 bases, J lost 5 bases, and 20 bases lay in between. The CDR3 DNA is TGTGCCACCAGCAGGTATGGGGAGGTCGGGGGTGATCAGCCCCAGCATTTT. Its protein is CATSRYGEVGGDQPQHF.

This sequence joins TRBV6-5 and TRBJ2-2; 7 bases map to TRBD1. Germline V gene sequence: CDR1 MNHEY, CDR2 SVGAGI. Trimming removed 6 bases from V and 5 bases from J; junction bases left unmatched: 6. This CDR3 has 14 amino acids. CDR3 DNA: TGTGCCAGCAGGAAAGGGGGCTTGACCGGGGAGCTGTTTTTT. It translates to CASRKGGLTGELFF.

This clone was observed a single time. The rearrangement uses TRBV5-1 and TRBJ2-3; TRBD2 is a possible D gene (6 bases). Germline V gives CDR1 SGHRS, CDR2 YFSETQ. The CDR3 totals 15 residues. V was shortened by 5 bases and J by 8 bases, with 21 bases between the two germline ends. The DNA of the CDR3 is TGCGCCAGCAGACCTGCCGGGACTTCGATGGGTACGCAGTATTTT. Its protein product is CASRPAGTSMGTQYF.

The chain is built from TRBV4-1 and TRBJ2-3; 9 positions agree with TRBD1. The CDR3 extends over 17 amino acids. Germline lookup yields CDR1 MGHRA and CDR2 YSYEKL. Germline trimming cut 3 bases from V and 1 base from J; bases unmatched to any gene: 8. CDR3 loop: CASSQRDRAVGTDTQYF. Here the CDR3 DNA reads TGCGCCAGCAGCCAGAGGGACAGGGCGGTCGGCACAGATACGCAGTATTTT.

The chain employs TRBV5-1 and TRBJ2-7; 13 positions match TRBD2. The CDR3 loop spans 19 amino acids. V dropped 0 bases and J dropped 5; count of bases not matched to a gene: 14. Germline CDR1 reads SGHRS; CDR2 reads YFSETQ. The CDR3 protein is CASSLGLRTSGSRRDEQYF. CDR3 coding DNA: TGCGCCAGCAGCTTGGGCCTTCGGACTAGCGGGAGCAGAAGGGACGAGCAGTACTTC.

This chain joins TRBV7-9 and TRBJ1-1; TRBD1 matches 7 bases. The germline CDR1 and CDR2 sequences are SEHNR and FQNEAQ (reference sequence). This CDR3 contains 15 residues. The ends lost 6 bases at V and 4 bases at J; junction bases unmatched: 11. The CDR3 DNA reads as TGTGCCAGCAGAGGTTCGCAGGGGGTTCTCACTGAAGCTTTCTTT. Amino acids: CASRGSQGVLTEAFF.

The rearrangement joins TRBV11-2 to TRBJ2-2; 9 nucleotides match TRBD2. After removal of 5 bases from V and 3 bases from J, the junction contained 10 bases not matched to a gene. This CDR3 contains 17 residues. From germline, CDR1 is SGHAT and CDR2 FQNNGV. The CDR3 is CASSLTKGLADTGELFF. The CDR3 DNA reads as TGTGCCAGCAGCCTAACTAAGGGACTAGCAGACACCGGGGAGCTGTTTTTT.